This paragraph covers one T cell receptor (beta chain) sequence. V gave up 8 bases and J gave up 8 bases; unmatched junction bases: 8. Germline V gives CDR1 MNHEY, CDR2 SVGAGI. The length of the CDR3 is 14 residues. This sample was taken from a study of blood T cell repertoires in COVID-19. The wider study: COVID-19 samples collected from the United States, Italy and Spain covered acute and convalescent phases. PBMCs, B-cell-depleted T cells, or T cells were the source of the cDNA or gDNA that made up the material.

Per the original methods: Nucleated cell number was recorded as an estimate derived from reference gene primer amplification. Using immunoSEQ multiplex PCR, the repertoire was profiled, and TCRdb retains in-frame clones only, with some absent. V and J calls and clone size follow that table, whereas D and trimming were derived from the DNA. The repertoire holds around 130,000 clones, with roughly 84% as singletons. The receptor was isolated from a man aged 60-69 years with acute or convalescent COVID-19. This sequence joins TRBV6-5 and TRBJ1-4, with TRBD1 matching over 10 bases. Sample: peripheral blood. CDR3 sequence: CASGRQGAGEKLFF. The CDR3 coding sequence is TGTGCCAGCGGCCGACAGGGGGCGGGCGAAAAACTGTTTTTT.